This T cell receptor (beta chain) was sequenced during a study of blood T cell repertoires in COVID-19. On the study more broadly: The samples span acute and convalescent COVID-19 from the United States, Italy and Spain.

V gave up 4 bases and J gave up 5 bases, with 17 bases separating them. CDR3 size: 15 residues. Germline V gene data show CDR1 as LGHDT and CDR2 as YNNKEL (reference sequence). Enrollees, about 18 to 95 years old, lived in 24 US areas. Participants' reported clinical history set cohort assignment. TCRdb's table, derived via immunoSEQ multiplex PCR, lists solely in-frame clones and lacks some. This repertoire shows under 350,000 clones, 65% to 90% found once; its top ten account for around 4.2%. The source of this sequence is a middle-aged woman with acute COVID-19. This rearrangement joins TRBV3-1 (or the pseudogene TRBV3-2) to TRBJ1-1; D may be TRBD1 (6 bases). The sequenced material came from PBMCs or T cells enriched from blood (not recorded which). The CDR3 nucleotides are TGTGCCAGCAGCCCTGCGGGGGCGAGCGGGACTGAAGCTTTCTTT. Its translation is CASSPAGASGTEAFF.